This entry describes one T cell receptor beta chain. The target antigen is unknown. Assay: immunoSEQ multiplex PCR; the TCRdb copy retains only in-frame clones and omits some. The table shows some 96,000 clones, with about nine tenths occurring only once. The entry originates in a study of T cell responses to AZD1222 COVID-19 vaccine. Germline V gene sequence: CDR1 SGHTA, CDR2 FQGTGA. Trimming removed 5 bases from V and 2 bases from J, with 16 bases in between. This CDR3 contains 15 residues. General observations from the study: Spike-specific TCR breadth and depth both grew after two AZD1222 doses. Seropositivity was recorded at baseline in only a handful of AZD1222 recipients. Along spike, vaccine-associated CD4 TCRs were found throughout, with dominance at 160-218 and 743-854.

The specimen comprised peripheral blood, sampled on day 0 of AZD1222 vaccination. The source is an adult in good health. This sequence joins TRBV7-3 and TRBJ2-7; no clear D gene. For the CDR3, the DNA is TGTGCCAGCAGCCCGAGTGGGCATGATCCCTACGAGCAGTACTTC. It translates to CASSPSGHDPYEQYF.